The text below deals with one TCR beta chain. CDR3 size: 15 residues. Looked up from germline, CDR1 is SGDLS and CDR2 is YYNGEE. Trimming removed 0 bases from V and 7 bases from J; junction bases left unmatched: 9. This specimen comes from a study of shared clonotypes between healthy human individuals. The assay was immunoSEQ multiplex PCR, and TCRdb's table has in-frame clones only and misses some. This sample has under 1,100,000 clones, with around 82% found just once. Sequenced material: memory CD4+ T cells from PBMCs. Subset given: CD45RA-negative fraction. The V and J genes are TRBV9 and TRBJ1-2; 7 positions match TRBD1. This clonotype originated in a man aged 18 to 35 in good health. Some clones in this sample may be carry-over from other donors' samples. The chain's CDR3 is CASSVEGQSYGGYTF. CDR3 nucleotide sequence: TGTGCCAGCAGCGTAGAGGGACAGTCATACGGTGGCTACACCTTC.